The entry that follows covers one T cell receptor (beta chain) sequence. This clone was seen only a few times. Which antigen it targets is not known. Base quality data are lacking; no much larger clone is found one base away. This sample stems from a study of T cell responses to AZD1222 COVID-19 vaccine (dated by TCRdb to 2020 to 2023). With respect to the entire study: AZD1222 recipients given second doses at about 4 weeks or at about 12 weeks were pooled, since spike-specific TCR depth and breadth were not found to differ between the two schedules. TCR sequencing covered fewer than 250 trial participants: 200 to 220 given two doses of AZD1222 and 26 given two doses of MenACWY control vaccine. Trial participants were enrolled by age into 18-55, 56-69 and 70-plus year subgroups, with 148, 28 and 57 TCR-sequenced participants respectively. General conclusions and limits of the study: After two AZD1222 doses, spike-specific TCR breadth and depth were significantly higher than at day 0 and than in MenACWY recipients. Participants were mostly white British and included more females than males, and it was suggested by the authors that clonal diversity may have been underestimated. Vaccine-associated CD4 TCRs spanned the whole spike protein, with dominant responses in regions 160-218 and 743-854. Reportedly, almost half of the unique spike-specific TCRs recognized epitopes lying outside the regions that are mutated in the B.1.351 and B.1.1.7 variants. In the small 56-69-year group, the increase in depth fell short of significance, most likely because of low power. Only five to seven AZD1222 recipients were SARS-CoV-2 seropositive at baseline, limiting conclusions about previously exposed vaccinees. Because no day 14 peak-response samples were available, repertoires were characterized only after the peak T cell response.

The CDR3 regions of human TCRbeta chains were subjected to immunosequencing. Under the source paper's analysis protocol: Repertoire TCRs were matched against a reference library of SARS-CoV-2-specific TCRs generated with the MIRA antigen-specificity platform. Breadth was defined as the fraction of unique TCRs that were SARS-CoV-2-associated, and depth was defined as the fraction of total T cells that were SARS-CoV-2-associated. Using the MIRA data, each spike-specific TCR was mapped to the spike region that the TCR reacts to and placed in a CD4 or CD8 class. Log10-transformed breadth and depth values were compared by one-way ANOVA with Sidak's multiple comparisons tests. TCRdb re-hosts the immuneACCESS table, in-frame sequences only. Its copies lack some clones; in the studies checked, an unresolved V gene accounts for under half of them, and the cause for the rest is not known. Clone size and V and J calls were adopted from that table, with D and trimming inferred from the DNA. The sample table shows some 70,000 clones, and 65% to 85% are seen once. Approximately 9.8% of the sample rests with the top ten.

The germline V gene (reference sequence) provides CDR1 LNHDA and CDR2 SQIVND. At the junction V is shortened by 3 bases and J by 10 bases; bases outside the gene matches: 7. Inclusive of the bounding cysteine and phenylalanine, the CDR3 is 15 residues long. Just the 45-base CDR3 DNA is kept, in frame starting at base 1. Sample time point, as interpreted from the label and publication: baseline before first vaccination. The vaccinee samples were drawn from two UK trials, COV001 and COV002, one of which was a single-blind randomized controlled phase 2/3 trial testing AZD1222 (ChAdOx1 nCoV-19) in healthy adults. For TCRbeta chain sequencing, PBMC samples from trial participants were taken at day 0 and at day 28 after the second dose.

The clonotype comes from an adult in good health. The V and J segments used are TRBV19 and TRBJ1-6, and 9 junctional nucleotides match TRBD1. The specimen was peripheral blood, collected on day 0 of AZD1222 vaccination. The nucleotide sequence is TGTGCCAGTAGTATCGTAGGACAGGGGACGTCACCCCTCCACTTT. Its protein is CASSIVGQGTSPLHF.